These 2 T cell receptor beta chains came from one sample sequenced in a study of cytomegalovirus exposure and HLA in healthy donors. The PCR had 60 Vbeta and 13 Jbeta primers. The method was immunoSEQ multiplex PCR; TCRdb's version includes in-frame clones alone and lacks a portion of them. The sample lists about 130,000 clones, around three quarters occurring once. Sequencing used PBMCs. The source is a woman aged 45 to 65 in good health and CMV-seronegative.

This rearrangement joins TRBV5-1 to TRBJ1-1; 10 bases are a match to TRBD1. Germline V gene sequence: CDR1 SGHRS, CDR2 YFSETQ. The V gene end was trimmed by 5 bases and the J gene end by 8 bases; junction bases not matched to a gene: 12. The CDR3 is 15 amino acids. The CDR3, as DNA: TGCGCCAGCAGGACAGGGGGCAATCAAGACCCCGAAGCTTTCTTT. Its translation: CASRTGGNQDPEAFF.

The chain couples TRBV11-2 to TRBJ1-2; 7 nucleotides align to TRBD1. In germline, CDR1 is SGHAT, CDR2 FQNNGV. The CDR3 is made up of 18 amino acids. J gave up 4 bases and V 0 bases, and 14 bases lay outside the gene matches. The CDR3: CASSLEKQGWWDPYGYTF. The CDR3 DNA follows: TGTGCCAGCAGCTTAGAGAAACAGGGGTGGTGGGATCCCTATGGCTACACCTTC.